Shown below are 14 T cell receptor beta chains from a single sample sequenced in a study of human T cells and chemical hapten exposure. Sample time point: pre-sensitization, week 0. Specified treatment: therapeutic diphenylcyclopropenone sensitization with weekly scalp DPC. MiXCR, run by TCRdb on the RACE reads, gives a single entry per CDR3 protein. The data contain 250,000 or so distinct CDR3 sequences, approximately 7.5% of them singletons. The sample consisted of whole blood, taken in connection with sensitization to the hapten diphenylcyclopropenone (DPC). The source of these receptors is a man between 18 and 29 years old with alopecia areata. Some clones in this sample may be carry-over from other donors' samples.

In this sample, this clonotype turned up a few times. J is TRBJ2-1 and V is TRBV6-5; D remains ambiguous. The germline V gene encodes CDR1 MNHEY and CDR2 SVGAGI. The CDR3 is 16 residues long. The ends were cut back, 0 bases at V and 8 bases at J, with 17 bases in the middle. In nucleotides, the CDR3 is TGTGCCAGCAGTTACTCGGGAAGGAACCGACTTGATGAGCAGTTCTTC. It translates to CASSYSGRNRLDEQFF.

This clonotype turned up a few times. The chain carries TRBV6-2 or TRBV6-3 and TRBJ2-5, with D perhaps TRBD1 (6 bases). With 4 bases removed from V and 5 bases from J, the gap between germline ends came to 8 bases. The CDR3 totals 12 residues. Germline V gene sequence: CDR1 MNHEY, CDR2 SVGEGT. The CDR3 DNA reads TGTGCCAGCAGTTTCACAGGGGAGACCCAGTACTTC. Translation gives CASSFTGETQYF.

This clonotype was seen at least ten times. V gene TRBV6-5 combines with J gene TRBJ1-2; 8 nucleotides match TRBD1. The germline gives CDR1 MNHEY, CDR2 SVGAGI. This CDR3 spans 13 amino acids. V lost 6 bases, J lost 4 bases, and 4 bases stayed unmatched. In nucleotides, the CDR3 is TGTGCCAGCAGACTGACAGGGGCCTATGGCTACACCTTC. The encoded protein is CASRLTGAYGYTF.

CDR3 bases: TGTGCCAGCAGCTCTGGGGACCAAGAGACCCAGTACTTC. Protein product: CASSSGDQETQYF. The J gene is TRBJ2-5, the V gene TRBV13; the D is unclear. The CDR3 length is 13 residues. Germline CDR1 PRHDT, CDR2 FYEKMQ (reference sequence). The V end lost 4 bases, the J end lost 0 bases, and 6 bases lay between the germline ends. Supplemented by reference TRBV13 and TRBJ2-5, the full variable domain reads AAGVIQSPRHLIKEKRETATLKCYPIPRHDTVYWYQQGPGQDPQFLISFYEKMQSDKGSIPDRFSAQQFSDYHSELNMSSLELGDSALYFCASSSGDQETQYFGPGTRLLVL.

This clonotype has more than one count but fewer than ten. The chain combines TRBV24-1 with TRBJ2-1, with D possibly being TRBD1 or TRBD2 (5 bases each). Germline V gives CDR1 KGHDR, CDR2 SFDVKD. Trimming shortened V by 2 bases and J by 8 bases, and 18 bases separated the two germline ends. This CDR3 comprises 16 residues. The CDR3 DNA sequence: TGTGCCACCAGTGATTGGTGGGACCAACGGAGCGATGAGCAGTTCTTC. Its protein product is CATSDWWDQRSDEQFF.

The chain combines TRBV29-1 with TRBJ2-7, with D possibly matching TRBD1 (5 bases). The CDR3 contains 14 residues. Germline V gene sequence: CDR1 SQVTM, CDR2 ANQGSEA. Between the trimmed V and J ends, which lost 0 bases and 0 bases, there was a span of 9 bases. This CDR3 is CSVEERQSSYEQYF. CDR3 bases: TGCAGCGTTGAAGAGAGACAGTCCTCCTACGAGCAGTACTTC.

The sample holds a few counts of this clonotype. The chain recombines TRBV29-1 with TRBJ2-1; 7 bases fit TRBD2. The CDR3 extends over 13 amino acids. V lost 7 bases and J lost 4; bases outside the gene matches: 7. Germline V gene data show CDR1 as SQVTM and CDR2 as ANQGSEA. CDR3 nucleotides: TGCAGCGCCTCCCGACTAGCTTACAATGAGCAGTTCTTC. This translates into CSASRLAYNEQFF.

This clonotype has more than one count but fewer than ten. The chain recombines TRBV2 with TRBJ2-5; no clear D. The CDR3 runs 14 residues. V lost 9 bases, J lost 7 bases, and 21 bases lay in between. Germline lookup yields CDR1 SNHLY and CDR2 FYNNEI. As DNA, the CDR3 is TGTGCCAGGGAGCGAGGCTCCCTAAGAGGGACCCAGTACTTC. Its protein product is CARERGSLRGTQYF.

This clonotype was picked up a small number of times. The rearrangement links TRBV6-4 to TRBJ1-4; D remains ambiguous. Germline CDR1 and CDR2: MRHNA and SNTAGT. This CDR3 comprises 16 residues. Trimming took off 6 bases at V and 5 bases at J, with 19 bases between the two ends. As DNA, the CDR3 is TGTGCCAGCAGCCACCTCCTCGGACCTTCAAATGAAAAACTGTTTTTT. Protein product: CASSHLLGPSNEKLFF.

The J gene is TRBJ1-6, the V gene TRBV12-3 or TRBV12-4, with D unresolved. The V end was cut by 7 bases, the J end by 0 bases, with 10 bases between. The CDR3 is 15 residues long. In DNA form, the CDR3 reads TGTGCCAGCAATGAGGAGAGCTCCTATAATTCACCCCTCCACTTT. Translation gives CASNEESSYNSPLHF.

J is TRBJ1-2 and V is TRBV7-9, with D possibly matching TRBD1 (5 bases). From germline, CDR1 is SEHNR and CDR2 FQNEAQ (reference sequence). The CDR3 is 15 residues long. Trimming shortened V by 5 bases and J by 4 bases, and 17 bases separated the two germline ends. CDR3 sequence reads: CASSLVGGAPYGYTF. CDR3 bases: TGTGCCAGCAGCCTCGTCGGAGGGGCTCCCTATGGCTACACCTTC.

The chain has TRBV7-3 and TRBJ2-2; either TRBD1 or TRBD2 may supply D (5 bases each). This CDR3 is 14 amino acids long. Germline CDR1 and CDR2: SGHTA and FQGTGA. V lost 8 bases, J lost 4 bases, and 14 bases lay in between. This CDR3 is CASRGTQSTGELFF. The DNA for the CDR3 is TGTGCCAGCCGAGGGACCCAGAGCACCGGGGAGCTGTTTTTT.

This clonotype was counted only a few times. The chain joins TRBV4-2 to TRBJ2-5; TRBD2 aligns across 9 bases. The CDR3 has 17 amino acids. J was trimmed by 1 base and V by 0 bases; bases with no gene match: 6. CDR1 and CDR2 (germline): LGHNA, YNFKEQ. CDR3 in amino acids: CASSQEILAGIQETQYF. CDR3 coding DNA: TGTGCCAGCAGCCAAGAAATCCTAGCGGGGATCCAAGAGACCCAGTACTTC.

The sample holds many counts of this clonotype. The rearrangement uses TRBV6-2 or TRBV6-3 and TRBJ2-3; no clear D gene. The CDR3 length is 12 residues. The V end lost 6 bases, the J end lost 5 bases, and 9 bases lay between the germline ends. Germline CDR1 reads MNHEY; CDR2 reads SVGEGT. The CDR3 loop reads CASSVLLDTQYF. The CDR3, as DNA: TGTGCCAGCAGCGTCCTACTAGATACGCAGTATTTT.